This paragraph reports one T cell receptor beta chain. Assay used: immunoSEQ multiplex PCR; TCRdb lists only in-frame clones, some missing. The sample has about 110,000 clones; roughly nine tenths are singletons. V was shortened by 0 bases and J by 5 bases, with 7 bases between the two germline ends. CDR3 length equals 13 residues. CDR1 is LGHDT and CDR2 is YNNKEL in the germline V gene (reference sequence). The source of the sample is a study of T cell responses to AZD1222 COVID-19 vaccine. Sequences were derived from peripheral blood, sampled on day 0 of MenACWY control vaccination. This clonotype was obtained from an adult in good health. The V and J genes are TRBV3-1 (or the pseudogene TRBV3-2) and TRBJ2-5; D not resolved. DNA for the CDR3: TGTGCCAGCAGCCAAGACGCCGGGGAGACCCAGTACTTC. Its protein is CASSQDAGETQYF.